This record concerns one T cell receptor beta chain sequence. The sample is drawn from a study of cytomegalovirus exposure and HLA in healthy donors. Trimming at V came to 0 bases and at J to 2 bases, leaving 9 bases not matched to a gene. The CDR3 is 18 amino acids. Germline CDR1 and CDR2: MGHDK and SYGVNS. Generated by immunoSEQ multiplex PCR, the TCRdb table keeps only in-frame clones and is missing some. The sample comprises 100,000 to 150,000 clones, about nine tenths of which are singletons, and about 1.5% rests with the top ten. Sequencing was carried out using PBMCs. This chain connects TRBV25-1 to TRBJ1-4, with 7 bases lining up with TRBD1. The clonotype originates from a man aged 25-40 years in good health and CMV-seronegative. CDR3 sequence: CASSEYPTGVATNEKLFF. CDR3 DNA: TGTGCCAGCAGTGAATACCCCACAGGGGTGGCGACTAATGAAAAACTGTTTTTT.